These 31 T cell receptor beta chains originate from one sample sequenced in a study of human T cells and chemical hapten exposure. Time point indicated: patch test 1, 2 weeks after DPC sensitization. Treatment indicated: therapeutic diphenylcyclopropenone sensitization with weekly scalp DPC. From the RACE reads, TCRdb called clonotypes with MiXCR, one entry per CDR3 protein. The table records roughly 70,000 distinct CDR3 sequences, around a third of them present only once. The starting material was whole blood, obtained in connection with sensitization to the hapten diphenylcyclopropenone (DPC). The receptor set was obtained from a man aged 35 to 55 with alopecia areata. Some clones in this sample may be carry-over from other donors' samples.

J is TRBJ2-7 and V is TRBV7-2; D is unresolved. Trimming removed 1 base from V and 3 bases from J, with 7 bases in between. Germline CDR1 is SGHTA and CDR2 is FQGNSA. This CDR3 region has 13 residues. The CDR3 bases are TGTGCCAGCAGCTTAGGCCCAGGCTACGAGCAGTACTTC. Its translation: CASSLGPGYEQYF. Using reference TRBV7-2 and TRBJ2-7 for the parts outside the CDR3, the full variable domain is GAGVSQSPSNKVTEKGKDVELRCDPISGHTALYWYRQSLGQGLEFLIYFQGNSAPDKSGLPSDRFSAERTGGSVSTLTIQRTQQEDSAVYLCASSLGPGYEQYFGPGTRLTVT.

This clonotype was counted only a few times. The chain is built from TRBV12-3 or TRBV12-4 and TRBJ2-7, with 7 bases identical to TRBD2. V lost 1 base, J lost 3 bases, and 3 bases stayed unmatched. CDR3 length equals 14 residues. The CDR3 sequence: CASSLVSGYYEQYF. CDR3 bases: TGTGCCAGCAGTTTAGTTAGCGGGTACTACGAGCAGTACTTC.

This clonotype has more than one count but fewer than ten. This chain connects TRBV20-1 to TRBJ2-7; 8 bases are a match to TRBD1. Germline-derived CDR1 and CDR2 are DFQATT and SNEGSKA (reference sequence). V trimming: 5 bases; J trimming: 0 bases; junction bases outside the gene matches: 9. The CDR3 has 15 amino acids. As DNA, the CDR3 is TGCAGTGCTTCGTCCGGGACAGGTCTCTCCTACGAGCAGTACTTC. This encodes CSASSGTGLSYEQYF.

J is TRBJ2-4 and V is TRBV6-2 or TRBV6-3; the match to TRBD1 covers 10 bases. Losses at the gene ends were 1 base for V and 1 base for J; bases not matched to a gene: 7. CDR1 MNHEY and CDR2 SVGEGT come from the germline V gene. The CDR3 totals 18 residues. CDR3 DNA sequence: TGTGCCAGCAGTTACTTCTCTCCGGGACAGGGGGCCAAAAACATTCAGTACTTC. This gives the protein CASSYFSPGQGAKNIQYF.

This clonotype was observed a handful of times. CDR3 protein: CASSYPDSEQYF. DNA for the CDR3: TGTGCCAGCAGTTACCCGGACAGTGAGCAGTACTTC. This rearrangement joins TRBV6-6 to TRBJ2-7; possibly TRBD1 for D (6 bases). The V end lost 2 bases, the J end lost 7 bases, and 9 bases lay between the germline ends. Germline CDR1 reads MNHNY; CDR2 reads SVGAGI (reference sequence). CDR3 length: 12 amino acids.

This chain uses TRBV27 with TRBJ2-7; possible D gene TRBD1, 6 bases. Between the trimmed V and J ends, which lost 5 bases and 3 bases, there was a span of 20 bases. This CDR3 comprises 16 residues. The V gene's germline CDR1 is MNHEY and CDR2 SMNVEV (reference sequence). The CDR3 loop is CASSPFPRGSYYEQYF. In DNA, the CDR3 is TGTGCCAGCAGTCCCTTCCCGAGGGGGTCCTACTACGAGCAGTACTTC.

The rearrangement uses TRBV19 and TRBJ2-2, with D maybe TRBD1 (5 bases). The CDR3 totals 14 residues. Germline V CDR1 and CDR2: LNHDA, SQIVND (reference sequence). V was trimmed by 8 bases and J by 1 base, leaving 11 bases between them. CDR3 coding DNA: TGTGCCAGTTCAGGGAAAAAGAACACCGGGGAGCTGTTTTTT. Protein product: CASSGKKNTGELFF.

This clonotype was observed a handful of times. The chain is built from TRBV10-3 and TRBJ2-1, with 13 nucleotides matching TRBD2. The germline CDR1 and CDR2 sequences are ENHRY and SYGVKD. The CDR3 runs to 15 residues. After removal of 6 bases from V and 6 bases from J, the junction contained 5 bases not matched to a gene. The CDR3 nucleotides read TGTGCCATCAGCATTGGACTAGCGGGAGCCAATGAGCAGTTCTTC. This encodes CAISIGLAGANEQFF.

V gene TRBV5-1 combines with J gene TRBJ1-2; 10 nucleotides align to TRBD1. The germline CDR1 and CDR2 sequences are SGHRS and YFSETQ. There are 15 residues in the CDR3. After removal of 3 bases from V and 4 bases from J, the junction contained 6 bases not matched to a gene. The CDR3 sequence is CASSSTGGVGYGYTF. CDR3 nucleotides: TGCGCCAGCAGCTCGACAGGGGGCGTCGGCTATGGCTACACCTTC.

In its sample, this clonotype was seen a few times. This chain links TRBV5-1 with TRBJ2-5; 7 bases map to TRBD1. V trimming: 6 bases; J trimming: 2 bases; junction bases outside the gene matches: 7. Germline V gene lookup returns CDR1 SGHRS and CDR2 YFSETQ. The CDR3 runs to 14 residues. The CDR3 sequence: CASNRDRPQETQYF. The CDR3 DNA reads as TGCGCCAGCAACCGGGACAGACCTCAAGAGACCCAGTACTTC. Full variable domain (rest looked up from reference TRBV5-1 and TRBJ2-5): KAGVTQTPRYLIKTRGQQVTLSCSPISGHRSVSWYQQTPGQGLQFLFEYFSETQRNKGNFPGRFSGRQFSNSRSEMNVSTLELGDSALYLCASNRDRPQETQYFGPGTRLLVL.

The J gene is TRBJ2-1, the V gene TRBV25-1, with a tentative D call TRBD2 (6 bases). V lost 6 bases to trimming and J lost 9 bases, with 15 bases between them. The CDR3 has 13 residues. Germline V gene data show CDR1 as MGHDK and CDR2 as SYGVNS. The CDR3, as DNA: TGTGCCAGCAGGCGGGACTCCCTGGGTGAGCAGTTCTTC. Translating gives CASRRDSLGEQFF.

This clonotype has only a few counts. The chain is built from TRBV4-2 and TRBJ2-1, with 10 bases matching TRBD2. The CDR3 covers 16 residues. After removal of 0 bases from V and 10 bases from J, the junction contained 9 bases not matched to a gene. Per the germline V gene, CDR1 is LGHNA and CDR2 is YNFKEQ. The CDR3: CASSQDLGATSGEQFF. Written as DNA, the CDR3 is TGTGCCAGCAGCCAAGATCTGGGGGCGACTAGCGGGGAGCAGTTCTTC.

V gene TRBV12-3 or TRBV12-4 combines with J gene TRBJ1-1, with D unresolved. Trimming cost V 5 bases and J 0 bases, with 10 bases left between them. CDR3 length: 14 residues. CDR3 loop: CASSPQSMNTEAFF. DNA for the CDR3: TGTGCCAGCAGTCCACAGTCCATGAACACTGAAGCTTTCTTT.

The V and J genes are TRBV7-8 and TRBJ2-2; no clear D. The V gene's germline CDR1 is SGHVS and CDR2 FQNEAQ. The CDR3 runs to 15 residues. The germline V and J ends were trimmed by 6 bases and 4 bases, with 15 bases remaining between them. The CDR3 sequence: CASRTGLVLTGELFF. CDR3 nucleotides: TGTGCCAGCAGAACGGGCTTAGTCCTCACCGGGGAGCTGTTTTTT.

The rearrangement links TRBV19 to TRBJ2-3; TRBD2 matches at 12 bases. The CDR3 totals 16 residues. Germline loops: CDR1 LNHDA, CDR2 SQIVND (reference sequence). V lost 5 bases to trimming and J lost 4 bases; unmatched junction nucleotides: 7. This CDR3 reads CASSSGTSGRPDTQYF. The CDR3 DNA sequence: TGTGCCAGTAGTTCCGGGACTAGCGGGCGTCCAGATACGCAGTATTTT.

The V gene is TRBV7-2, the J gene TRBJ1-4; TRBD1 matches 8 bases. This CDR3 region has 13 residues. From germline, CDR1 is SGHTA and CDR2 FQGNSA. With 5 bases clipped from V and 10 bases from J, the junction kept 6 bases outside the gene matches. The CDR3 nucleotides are TGTGCCAGCAGCCCCCCGGGGACAGGAAAACTGTTTTTT. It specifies CASSPPGTGKLFF.

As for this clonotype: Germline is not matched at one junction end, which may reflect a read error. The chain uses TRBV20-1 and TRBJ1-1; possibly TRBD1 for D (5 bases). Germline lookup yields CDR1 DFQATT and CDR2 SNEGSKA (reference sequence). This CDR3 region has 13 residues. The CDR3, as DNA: TGCAGTGCTCCTTCGGACAAAGAGGTTGAAACTTTCTTT. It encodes CSAPSDKEVETFF.

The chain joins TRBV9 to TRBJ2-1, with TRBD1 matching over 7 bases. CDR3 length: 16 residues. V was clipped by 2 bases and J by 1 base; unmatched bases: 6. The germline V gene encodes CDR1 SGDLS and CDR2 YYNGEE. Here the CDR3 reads CASSVRTGVSYNEQFF. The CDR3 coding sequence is TGTGCCAGCAGCGTTCGGACAGGCGTATCCTACAATGAGCAGTTCTTC.

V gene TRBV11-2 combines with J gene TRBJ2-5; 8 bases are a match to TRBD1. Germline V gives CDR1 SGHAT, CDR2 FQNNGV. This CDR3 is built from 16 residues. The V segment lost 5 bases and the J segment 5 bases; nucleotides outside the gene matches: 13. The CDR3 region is CASSRRTGQMVETQYF. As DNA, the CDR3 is TGTGCCAGCAGCCGCCGGACAGGGCAAATGGTGGAGACCCAGTACTTC. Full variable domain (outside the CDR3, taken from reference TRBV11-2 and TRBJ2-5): EAGVAQSPRYKIIEKRQSVAFWCNPISGHATLYWYQQILGQGPKLLIQFQNNGVVDDSQLPKDRFSAERLKGVDSTLKIQPAKLEDSAVYLCASSRRTGQMVETQYFGPGTRLLVL.

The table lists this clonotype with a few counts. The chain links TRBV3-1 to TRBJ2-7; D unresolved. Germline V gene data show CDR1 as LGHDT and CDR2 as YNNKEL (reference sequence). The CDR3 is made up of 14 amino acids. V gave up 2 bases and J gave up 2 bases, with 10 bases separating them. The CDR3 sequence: CASSQWGATYEQYF. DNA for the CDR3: TGTGCCAGCAGCCAATGGGGTGCAACCTACGAGCAGTACTTC.

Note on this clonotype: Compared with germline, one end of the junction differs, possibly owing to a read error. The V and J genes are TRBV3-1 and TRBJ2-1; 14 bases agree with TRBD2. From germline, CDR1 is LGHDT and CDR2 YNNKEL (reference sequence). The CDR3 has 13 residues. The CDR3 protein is CASSQGLAGAPVF. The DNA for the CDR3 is TGTGCCAGCAGCCAGGGACTAGCGGGAGCCCCGGTCTTC.

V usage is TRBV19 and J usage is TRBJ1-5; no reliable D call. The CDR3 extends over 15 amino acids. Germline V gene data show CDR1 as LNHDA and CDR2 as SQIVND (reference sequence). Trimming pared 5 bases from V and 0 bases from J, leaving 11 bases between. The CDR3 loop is CASSVSLYSNQPQHF. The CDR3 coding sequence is TGTGCCAGTAGTGTCTCCCTCTATAGCAATCAGCCCCAGCATTTT.

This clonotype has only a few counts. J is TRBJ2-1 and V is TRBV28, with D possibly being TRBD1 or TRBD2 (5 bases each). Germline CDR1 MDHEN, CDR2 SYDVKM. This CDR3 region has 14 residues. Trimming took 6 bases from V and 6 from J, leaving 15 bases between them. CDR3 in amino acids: CASRPHTGGNEQFF. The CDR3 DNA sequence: TGTGCCAGCAGGCCCCATACTGGGGGCAATGAGCAGTTCTTC. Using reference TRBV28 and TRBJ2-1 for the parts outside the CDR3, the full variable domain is DVKVTQSSRYLVKRTGEKVFLECVQDMDHENMFWYRQDPGLGLRLIYFSYDVKMKEKGDIPEGYSVSREKKERFSLILESASTNQTSMYLCASRPHTGGNEQFFGPGTRLTVL.

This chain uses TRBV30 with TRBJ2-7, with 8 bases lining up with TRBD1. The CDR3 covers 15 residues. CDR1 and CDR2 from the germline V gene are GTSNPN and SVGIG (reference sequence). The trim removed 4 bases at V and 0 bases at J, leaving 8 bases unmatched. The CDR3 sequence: CAWTGQGLNSYEQYF. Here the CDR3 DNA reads TGTGCCTGGACCGGACAGGGTCTGAACTCCTACGAGCAGTACTTC.

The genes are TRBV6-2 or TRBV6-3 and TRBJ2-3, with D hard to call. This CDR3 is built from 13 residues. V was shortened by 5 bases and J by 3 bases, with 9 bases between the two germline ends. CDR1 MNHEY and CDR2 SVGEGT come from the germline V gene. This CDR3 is CASSTPRTDTQYF. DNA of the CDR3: TGTGCCAGCAGTACCCCGCGGACAGATACGCAGTATTTT.

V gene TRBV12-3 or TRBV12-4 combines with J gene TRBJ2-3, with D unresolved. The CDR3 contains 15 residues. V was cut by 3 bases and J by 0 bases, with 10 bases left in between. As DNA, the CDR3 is TGTGCCAGCAGTTTGCCTGAAACTAGCACAGATACGCAGTATTTT. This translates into CASSLPETSTDTQYF.

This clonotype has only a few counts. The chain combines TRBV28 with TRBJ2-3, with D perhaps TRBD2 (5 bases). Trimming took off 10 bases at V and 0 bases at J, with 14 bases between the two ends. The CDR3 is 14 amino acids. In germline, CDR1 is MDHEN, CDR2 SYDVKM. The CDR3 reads CATDGETSTDTQYF. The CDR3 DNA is TGTGCCACAGACGGGGAGACGAGCACAGATACGCAGTATTTT.

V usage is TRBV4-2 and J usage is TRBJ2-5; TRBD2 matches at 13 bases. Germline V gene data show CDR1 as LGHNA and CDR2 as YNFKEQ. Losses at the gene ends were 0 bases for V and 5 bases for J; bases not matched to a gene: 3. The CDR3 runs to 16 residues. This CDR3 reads CASSQEGTSGVETQYF. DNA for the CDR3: TGTGCCAGCAGCCAAGAAGGGACTAGCGGGGTGGAGACCCAGTACTTC.

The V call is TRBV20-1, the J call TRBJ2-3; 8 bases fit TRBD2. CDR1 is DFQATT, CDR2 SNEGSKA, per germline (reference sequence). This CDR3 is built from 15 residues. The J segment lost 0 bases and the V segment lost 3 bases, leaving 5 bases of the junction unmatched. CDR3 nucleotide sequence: TGCAGTGCTAGTAAACTAGCGGAGAGCACAGATACGCAGTATTTT. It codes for CSASKLAESTDTQYF.

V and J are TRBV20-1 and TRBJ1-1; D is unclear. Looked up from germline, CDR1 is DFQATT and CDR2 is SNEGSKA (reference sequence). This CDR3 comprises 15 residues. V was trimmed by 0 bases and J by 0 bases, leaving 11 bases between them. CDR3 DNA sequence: TGCAGTGCTAGAGATGGGAGTACTCTGAACACTGAAGCTTTCTTT. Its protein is CSARDGSTLNTEAFF.

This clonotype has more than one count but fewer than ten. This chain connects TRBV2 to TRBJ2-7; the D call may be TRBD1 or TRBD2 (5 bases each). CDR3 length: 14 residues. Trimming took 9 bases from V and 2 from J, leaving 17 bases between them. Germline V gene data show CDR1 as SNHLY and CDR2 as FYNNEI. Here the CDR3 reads CASVGELIPYEQYF. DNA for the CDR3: TGTGCCAGTGTGGGGGAGCTAATTCCCTACGAGCAGTACTTC.